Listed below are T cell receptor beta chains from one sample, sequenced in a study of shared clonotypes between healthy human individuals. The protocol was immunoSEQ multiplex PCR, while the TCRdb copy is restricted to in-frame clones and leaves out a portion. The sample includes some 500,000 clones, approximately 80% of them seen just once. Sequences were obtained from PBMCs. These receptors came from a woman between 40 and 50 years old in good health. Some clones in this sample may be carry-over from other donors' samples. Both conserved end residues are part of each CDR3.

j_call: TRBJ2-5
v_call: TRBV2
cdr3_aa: CASSEARETQYF

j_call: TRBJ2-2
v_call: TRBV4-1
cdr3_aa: CASSFGGELFF

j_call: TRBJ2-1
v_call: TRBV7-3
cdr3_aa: CASSSGSNEQFF

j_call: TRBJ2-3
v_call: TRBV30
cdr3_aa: CAWKRRGITDTQYF

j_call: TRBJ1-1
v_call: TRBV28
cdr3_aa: CASSQTANTEAFF

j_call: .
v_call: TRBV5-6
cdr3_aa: CASSTAGGAIYEQYF

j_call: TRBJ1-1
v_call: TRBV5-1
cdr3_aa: CASIMNTEAFF

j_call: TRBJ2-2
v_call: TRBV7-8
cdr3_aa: CASSPDQNTGELFF

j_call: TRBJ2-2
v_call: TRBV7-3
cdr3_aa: CASSPMGTYLTGELFF

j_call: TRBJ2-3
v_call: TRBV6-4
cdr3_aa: CASSTGTGGTDTQYF

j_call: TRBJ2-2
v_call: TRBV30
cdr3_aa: CAFPGPAGELFF

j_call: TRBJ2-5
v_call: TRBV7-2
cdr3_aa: CASSVEGRETQYF